The rows below give T cell receptor beta chains drawn from one sample of a study of CD8+ T cells in alopecia areata. Clones were sequenced by immunoSEQ multiplex PCR, and TCRdb holds only the in-frame ones, with some missing. The sample holds some 220,000 clones, more than 45% seen once. The sequencing used CD4+ T cells sorted from blood, collected at week 4, from a patient treated with tofacitinib. Every receptor here comes from a human donor with alopecia areata. Each CDR3 is given with its conserved first and last residue. A D gene is named only where the DNA matches it firmly. The size entry is marked missing in some rows and otherwise reads once, few, many or a size class.

J | D | V | size | CDR3 | DNA
TRBJ2-7 | NA | TRBV7-6 | NA | CASSSRGDEQYF | TGTGCCAGCAGCTCCCGCGGGGACGAGCAGTACTTC
TRBJ2-3 | TRBD1 | TRBV5-1 | NA | CASSTILTGNTDTQYF | TGCGCCAGCAGCACTATATTGACAGGGAACACAGATACGCAGTATTTT
TRBJ2-3 | NA | TRBV4-3 | once | CASSPSPDWGDTQYF | TGCGCCAGCAGCCCCAGTCCGGACTGGGGAGATACGCAGTATTTT
TRBJ2-5 | TRBD1 | TRBV5-1 | NA | CASSFLTGGGQTQYF | TGCGCCAGCAGCTTCCTGACAGGGGGCGGCCAGACCCAGTACTTC
TRBJ2-6 | NA | TRBV30 | NA | CAWSVLVSGANVLTF | NA
TRBJ1-6 | TRBD1 | TRBV10-2 | NA | CASSESGTGVDSPLHF | TGCGCCAGCAGTGAGTCAGGGACAGGGGTTGATTCACCCCTCCACTTT
TRBJ2-5 | NA | TRBV5-1 | NA | CASSFLPGGGETQYF | TGCGCCAGCAGCTTTCTCCCCGGTGGTGGGGAGACCCAGTACTTC
TRBJ2-2 | TRBD1 | TRBV30 | once | CAWSGRRDRVTTGELFF | TGTGCCTGGAGTGGACGCCGGGACAGGGTAACAACCGGGGAGCTGTTTTTT
TRBJ2-7 | NA | TRBV7-3 | few | CASSPGHHNQEQYF | TGTGCCAGCAGTCCGGGACACCATAACCAAGAGCAGTACTTC
TRBJ1-6 | NA | TRBV5-1 | NA | CASSLVVTGGSPLHF | TGCGCCAGCAGCTTGGTGGTGACAGGAGGTTCACCCCTCCACTTT
TRBJ1-3 | NA | TRBV29-1 | NA | CSVADSAGNTIYF | TGCAGCGTTGCGGACAGTGCTGGAAACACCATATATTTT
TRBJ2-7 | TRBD1 | TRBV10-2 | few | CASSESGQGFPEQYF | TGCGCCAGCAGTGAGTCGGGACAGGGGTTCCCCGAGCAGTACTTC
TRBJ2-3 | NA | TRBV29-1 | few | CSVDPYSTDTQYF | TGCAGCGTTGATCCTTATTCCACAGATACGCAGTATTTT
TRBJ1-5 | TRBD1 | TRBV5-1 | NA | CASSLGEGATWPQHF | TGCGCCAGCAGCTTGGGCGAGGGGGCCACTTGGCCCCAGCATTTT
TRBJ1-2 | NA | TRBV5-1 | NA | CASSSTGIYGYTF | TGCGCCAGCAGCTCCACAGGAATCTATGGCTACACCTTC
TRBJ2-3 | NA | TRBV7-9 | NA | CASSGWEAVRTDTQYF | TGTGCCAGCAGCGGATGGGAGGCAGTCCGCACAGATACGCAGTATTTT
TRBJ1-5 | NA | TRBV11-2 | few | CASSSSATGNQPQHF | TGTGCCAGCAGCTCTTCCGCCACAGGCAATCAGCCCCAGCATTTT
TRBJ1-2 | NA | TRBV4-3 | NA | CASSQGEGRVDAGYTF | TGCGCCAGCAGCCAGGGCGAGGGGAGGGTCGATGCGGGCTACACCTTC
TRBJ1-1 | TRBD1 | TRBV29-1 | NA | CSVEQGLGTEAFF | TGCAGCGTGGAACAGGGGTTAGGTACTGAAGCTTTCTTT
TRBJ2-7 | NA | TRBV9 | NA | CASSLPGSYEQYF | TGTGCCAGCAGCCTGCCGGGGAGCTACGAGCAGTACTTC
TRBJ1-4 | NA | TRBV7-9 | NA | CASSPLGNEKLFF | TGTGCCAGCAGCCCCCTCGGGAATGAAAAACTGTTTTTT
TRBJ2-5 | NA | TRBV11-2 | NA | CASSFAAAQETQYF | TGTGCCAGCAGCTTTGCGGCAGCCCAAGAGACCCAGTACTTC
TRBJ1-1 | NA | TRBV29-1 | few | CSAAASLNTEAFF | TGCAGCGCCGCAGCGAGCCTGAACACTGAAGCTTTCTTT
TRBJ1-6 | TRBD1 | TRBV30 | few | CAWDRGDNSPLHF | TGTGCCTGGGACAGGGGGGATAATTCACCCCTCCACTTT
TRBJ1-2 | NA | TRBV29-1 | few | CSVWTGGGYTF | TGCAGCGTTTGGACTGGGGGAGGCTACACCTTC
TRBJ1-1 | NA | TRBV29-1 | few | CSVEGTTEAFF | TGCAGCGTTGAAGGGACCACTGAAGCTTTCTTT
TRBJ2-5 | NA | TRBV30 | NA | CAWSTNRKETQYF | TGTGCCTGGAGTACGAATCGGAAAGAGACCCAGTACTTC
TRBJ2-7 | NA | TRBV4-3 | NA | CASSQDLGYEQYF | TGCGCCAGCAGCCAAGATCTTGGCTACGAGCAGTACTTC
TRBJ2-3 | NA | TRBV29-1 | NA | CSVEGTRSTDTQYF | TGCAGCGTTGAAGGGACGCGCTCCACAGATACGCAGTATTTT
TRBJ1-1 | NA | TRBV7-9 | NA | CASSLVAENTEAFF | TGTGCCAGCAGCTTAGTGGCAGAGAACACTGAAGCTTTCTTT
TRBJ1-2 | NA | TRBV7-2 | NA | CAGTSLRGWGYGYTF | TGTGCCGGTACGAGCCTCAGGGGATGGGGCTATGGCTACACCTTC
TRBJ2-3 | TRBD1 | TRBV10-3 | NA | CATNLVGGLGTDTQYF | TGTGCCACGAATCTCGTAGGGGGCCTCGGCACAGATACGCAGTATTTT
TRBJ1-1 | TRBD1 | TRBV18 | few | CASLGQGPEEAFF | TGTGCCAGCTTAGGACAGGGACCGGAGGAAGCTTTCTTT
TRBJ1-6 | TRBD1 | TRBV6-5 | NA | CASRGTGDNSPLHF | TGTGCCAGCAGGGGGACAGGTGATAATTCACCCCTCCACTTT
TRBJ2-2 | NA | TRBV30 | NA | CAWRGTNTGELFF | TGTGCCTGGAGAGGGACGAATACCGGGGAGCTGTTTTTT
TRBJ2-1 | NA | TRBV6-5 | NA | CASRPGGPGNEQFF | TGTGCCAGCAGACCCGGGGGGCCCGGCAATGAGCAGTTCTTC
TRBJ1-1 | NA | TRBV30 | NA | CAWRAGVGSEAFF | TGTGCCTGGAGGGCGGGGGTAGGCTCTGAAGCTTTCTTT
TRBJ1-1 | NA | TRBV5-1 | once | CASSQQNMNTEAFF | TGCGCCAGCAGCCAACAGAACATGAACACTGAAGCTTTCTTT
TRBJ1-2 | NA | TRBV27 | few | CASSGGSLHGYTF | TGTGCCAGCAGTGGGGGCAGCCTCCATGGCTACACCTTC
TRBJ1-1 | NA | TRBV2 | NA | CASSAVRLEAFF | TGTGCCAGCAGTGCGGTAAGGCTCGAAGCTTTCTTT
TRBJ1-1 | NA | TRBV30 | NA | CAWTVASNTEAFF | TGTGCCTGGACAGTGGCTTCGAACACTGAAGCTTTCTTT
TRBJ1-1 | NA | TRBV30 | few | CAWSVNQGAEAFF | TGTGCCTGGAGTGTCAACCAAGGGGCTGAAGCTTTCTTT
TRBJ1-5 | NA | TRBV9 | NA | CASSGVGDSNQPQHF | TGTGCCAGCAGTGGGGTGGGAGATAGCAATCAGCCCCAGCATTTT
TRBJ1-6 | NA | TRBV6-6 | NA | CASSPGRQSPLHF | TGTGCCAGCAGCCCCGGACGCCAATCCCCCCTCCACTTT
TRBJ1-1 | TRBD1 | TRBV6-1 | NA | CASKRQGVTEAFF | TGTGCCAGCAAGCGTCAGGGGGTGACTGAAGCTTTCTTT
TRBJ1-1 | NA | TRBV6-6 | NA | CATLERTDNTEAFF | TGTGCCACCCTGGAAAGGACAGACAACACTGAAGCTTTCTTT
TRBJ1-1 | TRBD1 | TRBV29-1 | few | CSAGQANTEAFF | TGCAGCGCCGGACAGGCAAACACTGAAGCTTTCTTT